A single sample is the source of the 23 T cell receptor beta chains below, sequenced in a study of OX40 agonist ivuxolimab in advanced cancers. Profiling relied on immunoSEQ multiplex PCR, and the TCRdb table lists in-frame clones only, not all of them. The sample records about 99,000 clones, approximately 95% being singletons. Sequenced material: CD4+ or CD8+ T cells sorted from blood, taken in a trial of the OX40 agonist ivuxolimab. The source is an adult with an advanced solid tumor such as melanoma, head and neck, liver or kidney cancer.

The chain carries TRBV19 and TRBJ2-7, with TRBD1 matching over 9 bases. The junction had 6 bases not matched to a gene; V was cut back by 7 bases and J by 2 bases. CDR1 LNHDA and CDR2 SQIVND come from the germline V gene (reference sequence). The CDR3 extends over 14 amino acids. CDR3 protein: CASTPTGGTYEQYF. CDR3 DNA: TGTGCCAGTACCCCGACAGGGGGAACCTACGAGCAGTACTTC.

V and J are TRBV19 and TRBJ2-7; no definite D call. Between the trimmed V and J ends, which lost 1 base and 3 bases, there was a span of 1 base. CDR1 and CDR2 (germline): LNHDA, SQIVND (reference sequence). CDR3 size: 11 residues. The CDR3: CASSIGYEQYF. In DNA, the CDR3 is TGTGCCAGTAGTATAGGCTACGAGCAGTACTTC.

CDR3 sequence (DNA): TGTGCCAGCAGCGACCCTTCCGAGGGACTAGCGGGAGGGACGTGGGAGACCCAGTACTTC. Protein: CASSDPSEGLAGGTWETQYF. The chain couples TRBV9 to TRBJ2-5, with 16 bases lining up with TRBD2. V shed 3 bases and J 5 bases; nucleotides not matched to a gene: 16. Germline V gene lookup returns CDR1 SGDLS and CDR2 YYNGEE. This CDR3 is 20 amino acids long.

CDR3 loop: CASSLSGAFSNQPQHF. CDR3 bases: TGTGCCAGCAGCTTGAGCGGCGCATTTAGCAATCAGCCCCAGCATTTT. V gene TRBV5-6 combines with J gene TRBJ1-5; D ambiguous. V dropped 1 base and J dropped 0 bases, with 11 bases sitting between them. Germline V lookup: CDR1 SGHDT, CDR2 YYEEEE. CDR3 length: 16 residues.

The rearrangement joins TRBV29-1 to TRBJ2-3; TRBD2 agrees at 9 bases. This CDR3 region has 15 residues. The germline CDR1 and CDR2 sequences are SQVTM and ANQGSEA. After removal of 5 bases from V and 9 bases from J, the junction contained 15 bases not matched to a gene. CDR3 region: CSVFPSESGGLTQYF. Here the CDR3 DNA reads TGCAGCGTTTTCCCCTCGGAAAGCGGGGGGCTAACGCAGTATTTT.

The chain links TRBV7-9 to TRBJ2-3; 8 bases fit TRBD1. The V gene's germline CDR1 is SEHNR and CDR2 FQNEAQ (reference sequence). The CDR3 is made up of 14 amino acids. The J segment lost 4 bases and the V segment lost 5 bases, leaving 5 bases of the junction unmatched. CDR3 in amino acids: CASSPRTGPDTQYF. CDR3 DNA sequence: TGTGCCAGCAGCCCAAGGACAGGGCCAGATACGCAGTATTTT. Based on the CDR3 plus reference TRBV7-9 and TRBJ2-3, the full variable domain is DTGVSQNPRHKITKRGQNVTFRCDPISEHNRLYWYRQTLGQGPEFLTYFQNEAQLEKSRLLSDRFSAERPKGSFSTLEIQRTEQGDSAMYLCASSPRTGPDTQYFGPGTRLTVL.

The chain joins TRBV28 to TRBJ1-1; D is uncertain. V lost 7 bases, J lost 5 bases, and 17 bases lay in between. Germline V lookup: CDR1 MDHEN, CDR2 SYDVKM. The CDR3 is 14 residues long. The CDR3 nucleotides are TGTGCCAGCACCCCGGTCTCGGCGGTAACTGAAGCTTTCTTT. It encodes CASTPVSAVTEAFF.

The chain couples TRBV2 to TRBJ1-6, with a tentative D call TRBD1 (6 bases). The germline V gene encodes CDR1 SNHLY and CDR2 FYNNEI. The CDR3 runs 15 residues. With 6 bases removed from V and 1 base from J, the gap between germline ends came to 10 bases. CDR3 sequence: CASSLGGSYNSPLHF. CDR3 DNA: TGTGCCAGCAGCTTAGGGGGTTCCTATAATTCACCCCTCCACTTT.

The gene calls are TRBV13 and TRBJ2-7, with D perhaps matching TRBD1 or TRBD2 (5 bases each). Germline values: CDR1 PRHDT, CDR2 FYEKMQ (reference sequence). Between the trimmed V and J ends, which lost 6 bases and 3 bases, there was a span of 12 bases. The CDR3 extends over 13 amino acids. CDR3 region: CASSYGTIYEQYF. CDR3 bases: TGTGCCAGCAGTTACGGGACGATCTACGAGCAGTACTTC. Full variable domain (outside the CDR3, taken from reference TRBV13 and TRBJ2-7): AAGVIQSPRHLIKEKRETATLKCYPIPRHDTVYWYQQGPGQDPQFLISFYEKMQSDKGSIPDRFSAQQFSDYHSELNMSSLELGDSALYFCASSYGTIYEQYFGPGTRLTVT.

V usage is TRBV7-9 and J usage is TRBJ2-7; 8 nucleotides align to TRBD1. CDR1 is SEHNR, CDR2 FQNEAQ, per germline (reference sequence). The CDR3 totals 14 residues. V shed 2 bases and J 5 bases; nucleotides not matched to a gene: 5. The CDR3 protein is CASSLMDRADEQYF. Here the CDR3 DNA reads TGTGCCAGCAGCTTAATGGACAGGGCGGACGAGCAGTACTTC.

The sample holds one count of this clone. Other nucleotide sequences in the sample specify the same CDR3. The chain employs TRBV27 and TRBJ2-7; D is uncertain. From germline, CDR1 is MNHEY and CDR2 SMNVEV (reference sequence). The CDR3 contains 13 residues. Trimming stripped 3 bases from V and 1 base from J, with 7 bases between. Written as DNA, the CDR3 is TGTGCCAGCAGTTTGGCTAGTTCCTACGAGCAGTACTTC. Protein sequence: CASSLASSYEQYF.

This chain joins TRBV9 and TRBJ2-7, with a tentative D call TRBD2 (5 bases). The CDR3 runs to 13 residues. V shed 0 bases and J shed 5 bases, with 9 bases lying between them. The germline V gene has CDR1 SGDLS and CDR2 YYNGEE. CDR3 in amino acids: CASSVAGNNEQYF. The CDR3 DNA reads TGTGCCAGCAGCGTAGCGGGAAACAACGAGCAGTACTTC.

The V call is TRBV7-8, the J call TRBJ2-3; D gene ambiguous. CDR1 SGHVS and CDR2 FQNEAQ come from the germline V gene. V lost 4 bases, J lost 2 bases, and 13 bases lay in between. This CDR3 spans 15 amino acids. In DNA, the CDR3 is TGTGCCAGCAGCTCCGCCTGGGGTGACACAGATACGCAGTATTTT. Residues: CASSSAWGDTDTQYF.

V usage is TRBV14 and J usage is TRBJ2-3; 9 positions match TRBD2. The V segment lost 0 bases and the J segment 5 bases; nucleotides outside the gene matches: 12. Germline values: CDR1 SGHDN, CDR2 FVKESK. This CDR3 has 18 amino acids. In DNA, the CDR3 is TGTGCCAGCAGCCAAGATGCGGGGGGGCAGCGGCCAAAAGATACGCAGTATTTT. It yields the protein CASSQDAGGQRPKDTQYF.

The V and J genes are TRBV27 and TRBJ1-6; TRBD1 might be the D (6 bases). CDR3 length: 14 amino acids. V lost 3 bases and J 5 bases, leaving 8 bases between the germline ends. CDR1 is MNHEY, CDR2 SMNVEV, per germline (reference sequence). The CDR3 DNA sequence: TGTGCCAGCAGTTTGAGGGGGAATAATTCACCCCTCCACTTT. This sequence encodes CASSLRGNNSPLHF.

CDR3 bases: TGTGCCTGGAGTCGCAGCTCCTATAATTCACCCCTCCACTTT. Translating it yields CAWSRSSYNSPLHF. The chain links TRBV30 to TRBJ1-6; no definite D call. Between the trimmed V and J ends, which lost 2 bases and 0 bases, there was a span of 5 bases. The CDR3 has 14 amino acids. Germline V gene data show CDR1 as GTSNPN and CDR2 as SVGIG (reference sequence).

The rearrangement uses TRBV11-2 and TRBJ2-1; tentatively, D is TRBD1 (6 bases). Germline assignment: CDR1 SGHAT and CDR2 FQNNGV. The CDR3 totals 16 residues. V was shortened by 4 bases and J by 2 bases, with 15 bases between the two germline ends. The CDR3 here is CASSSGQLSAYNEQFF. The CDR3 bases are TGTGCCAGCAGCTCTGGACAGCTAAGCGCCTACAATGAGCAGTTCTTC.

V and J are TRBV7-8 and TRBJ2-7; D call uncertain. V lost 0 bases and J lost 2, with 5 bases in between. Looked up from germline, CDR1 is SGHVS and CDR2 is FQNEAQ. The length of the CDR3 is 13 residues. The CDR3 nucleotides are TGTGCCAGCAGCTTAGCGGGCACCTACGAGCAGTACTTC. Residues: CASSLAGTYEQYF.

The V call is TRBV5-6, the J call TRBJ2-7; D might be TRBD1 (5 bases). The CDR3 loop spans 13 amino acids. Germline CDR1 SGHDT, CDR2 YYEEEE. The germline V and J ends were trimmed by 4 bases and 3 bases, with 11 bases remaining between them. CDR3 nucleotides: TGTGCCAGCAGCATAGGGGTAGGCTACGAGCAGTACTTC. Encoded protein: CASSIGVGYEQYF.

The chain employs TRBV28 and TRBJ2-7, with TRBD1 matching over 9 bases. This CDR3 spans 16 amino acids. V trimming: 8 bases; J trimming: 4 bases; junction bases outside the gene matches: 15. Germline V lookup: CDR1 MDHEN, CDR2 SYDVKM. The CDR3 nucleotides are TGTGCCAGCTTCCCATTATCCGGGGACAGGGCGTACGAGCAGTACTTC. Protein: CASFPLSGDRAYEQYF.

This clone appeared a single time. The same CDR3 also results from other DNA sequences found in this sample. The CDR3 protein is CASSFSSYEQYF. The DNA of the CDR3 is TGTGCCAGCAGCTTCAGCTCCTACGAGCAGTACTTC. This chain connects TRBV13 to TRBJ2-7, with unresolved D. V lost 3 bases and J 0 bases, leaving 3 bases between the germline ends. The CDR3 is 12 amino acids. Germline V gene sequence: CDR1 PRHDT, CDR2 FYEKMQ (reference sequence).

The chain carries TRBV19 and TRBJ2-2, with TRBD1 matching over 10 bases. There are 16 residues in the CDR3. Germline V lookup: CDR1 LNHDA, CDR2 SQIVND (reference sequence). J gave up 6 bases and V 7 bases, and 11 bases lay outside the gene matches. CDR3 amino acids: CASTIMGQGWPGELFF. The CDR3 coding sequence is TGTGCCAGTACCATTATGGGACAGGGGTGGCCCGGGGAGCTGTTTTTT.

CDR3 coding DNA: TGTGCCAGCAGTTCGCTTCAGGGCGGCTCCTACAATGAGCAGTTCTTC. Translation gives CASSSLQGGSYNEQFF. The chain combines TRBV28 with TRBJ2-1; tentatively, D is TRBD1 (5 bases). Trimming stripped 4 bases from V and 0 bases from J, with 13 bases between. CDR3 length: 16 amino acids. Germline V lookup: CDR1 MDHEN, CDR2 SYDVKM.